This T cell receptor (beta chain) was sequenced for a study of blood T cell repertoires in COVID-19. Germline assignment: CDR1 SGHNT and CDR2 YYREEE (reference sequence). Trimming left V 0 bases short and J 7 bases short, with 16 bases between. CDR3 length: 15 residues. Here immunoSEQ multiplex PCR was the method, and the copy in TCRdb shows in-frame clones only, minus some. The sample records around 350,000 clones, about 88% being singletons. The V and J genes are TRBV5-4 and TRBJ1-2; no clear D. The receptor comes from a human donor in a cohort sampled during active COVID-19. The sequenced material came from peripheral blood. Here the CDR3 reads CASSLGGVTAFGYTF. The CDR3 DNA reads TGTGCCAGCAGCTTGGGCGGGGTTACAGCCTTTGGCTACACCTTC. The full variable domain, its missing parts supplied by reference TRBV5-4 and TRBJ1-2, is ETGVTQSPTHLIKTRGQQVTLRCSSQSGHNTVSWYQQALGQGPQFIFQYYREEENGRGNFPPRFSGLQFPNYSSELNVNALELDDSALYLCASSLGGVTAFGYTFGSGTRLTVV.